This TCR beta chain was documented in a study of CD8 T cells in acute hepatitis C reinfection. TCRdb keeps only in-frame clones here, not all; method: immunoSEQ multiplex PCR. The sample carries about 38,000 clones, 70% to 90% recorded once. Study findings and constraints: No group differed significantly in the high NS3-1073 repertoire diversity. Only TCRbeta was bulk sequenced, so alphabeta pairing is unknown. TRBV04 and TRBV06 were preferentially used in all groups, not explained by naive pool overrepresentation.

As to time point: naive CD8 control sorted from an acute-time-point sample. Dead cells were excluded, and live cells stained for CD3, CD8 and CD45RO. Regarding this clone: Its antigen is not known.

Germline loops: CDR1 MNHEY, CDR2 SMNVEV (reference sequence). V was trimmed by 3 bases and J by 0 bases, leaving 12 bases between them. The CDR3 spans 15 residues. Sequences were obtained from naive CD8+ T cells from PBMCs. The chain employs TRBV27 and TRBJ2-7; the D gene is possibly TRBD1 (5 bases). The TCR originated in a woman aged 18 to 35 who spontaneously cleared hepatitis C infection. The CDR3 DNA follows: TGTGCCAGCAGTTTTTTTCAGGGATCCTCCTACGAGCAGTACTTC. Translation gives CASSFFQGSSYEQYF.